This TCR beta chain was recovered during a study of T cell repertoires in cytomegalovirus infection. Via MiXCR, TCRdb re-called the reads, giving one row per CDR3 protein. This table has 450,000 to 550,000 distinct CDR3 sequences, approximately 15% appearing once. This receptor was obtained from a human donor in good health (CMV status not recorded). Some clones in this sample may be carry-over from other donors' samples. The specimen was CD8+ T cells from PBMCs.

The CDR3 DNA sequence: TGTGCCAGCAGCTTAGCTTCGGGGGAAGGGGAAAAACTGTTTTTT. Amino acids: CASSLASGEGEKLFF. The chain joins TRBV11-2 to TRBJ1-4; D possibly corresponds to TRBD1 (5 bases). The CDR3 consists of 15 residues. V lost 1 base to trimming and J lost 8 bases, with 14 bases between them. Germline CDR1 and CDR2: SGHAT and FQNNGV. The whole variable domain, remainder taken from reference TRBV11-2 and TRBJ1-4, is EAGVAQSPRYKIIEKRQSVAFWCNPISGHATLYWYQQILGQGPKLLIQFQNNGVVDDSQLPKDRFSAERLKGVDSTLKIQPAKLEDSAVYLCASSLASGEGEKLFFGSGTQLSVL.